Listed here is a single TCR beta chain. Profiled with immunoSEQ multiplex PCR; TCRdb holds only in-frame clones, not every one. The sample lists about 140,000 clones, roughly 89% occurring once. V lost 7 bases and J lost 1; bases outside the gene matches: 7. CDR1 and CDR2 (germline): MNHEY, SVGAGI. This CDR3 has 15 residues. These data originate in a study of control samples from healthy donors and cancer patients. V is TRBV6-5 and J is TRBJ1-5, with 7 positions matching TRBD1. This clonotype was sampled from a man aged 18 to 29 in good health. Input material: blood. In nucleotides, the CDR3 is TGTGCCAGCACTCCTGACAGGGCGAGCAATCAGCCCCAGCATTTT. Protein product: CASTPDRASNQPQHF.